What follows are 11 T cell receptor beta chains derived from one specimen sequenced in a study of cytomegalovirus exposure and HLA in healthy donors. Using immunoSEQ multiplex PCR, the repertoire was profiled, and TCRdb retains in-frame clones only, with some absent. Among 76,000 or so clones listed, approximately 94% were seen once. Material for sequencing was PBMCs. These receptors were collected from a woman in her late teens or twenties in good health and CMV-seropositive.

The rearrangement links TRBV5-4 to TRBJ2-7; the D gene is possibly TRBD2 (7 bases). Trimming removed 0 bases from V and 0 bases from J, with 13 bases in between. The CDR3 covers 16 residues. Germline-derived CDR1 and CDR2 are SGHNT and YYREEE (reference sequence). DNA for the CDR3: TGTGCCAGCAGCTTGGGGGGGGGCCTTCGCTCCTACGAGCAGTACTTC. Its translation is CASSLGGGLRSYEQYF.

This sequence joins TRBV15 and TRBJ1-1, with D maybe TRBD1 (6 bases). Germline CDR1 reads LNHNV; CDR2 reads YYDKDF (reference sequence). This CDR3 has 14 residues. Between the trimmed V and J ends, which lost 3 bases and 5 bases, there was a span of 13 bases. The CDR3 here is CATSSAEQGTEAFF. DNA for the CDR3: TGTGCCACCAGCAGCGCCGAGCAGGGGACTGAAGCTTTCTTT.

The V call is TRBV5-4, the J call TRBJ1-4, with D perhaps TRBD1 (5 bases). Germline V CDR1 and CDR2: SGHNT, YYREEE (reference sequence). V was trimmed by 0 bases and J by 5 bases, leaving 5 bases between them. The CDR3 loop spans 13 amino acids. The CDR3 spells CASSLAGNEKLFF. The CDR3 DNA reads TGTGCCAGCAGCTTGGCAGGGAATGAAAAACTGTTTTTT. The full variable domain, with the rest looked up from reference TRBV5-4 and TRBJ1-4, is ETGVTQSPTHLIKTRGQQVTLRCSSQSGHNTVSWYQQALGQGPQFIFQYYREEENGRGNFPPRFSGLQFPNYSSELNVNALELDDSALYLCASSLAGNEKLFFGSGTQLSVL.

The chain joins TRBV2 to TRBJ1-5, with D possibly being TRBD1 (6 bases). In germline, CDR1 is SNHLY, CDR2 FYNNEI. V lost 3 bases, J lost 3 bases, and 9 bases lay in between. The CDR3 runs to 14 residues. The CDR3 is CASSDGGPNQPQHF. CDR3 sequence (DNA): TGTGCCAGCAGTGACGGGGGGCCCAATCAGCCCCAGCATTTT.

This chain joins TRBV5-1 and TRBJ2-1; 7 positions match TRBD1. The CDR3 covers 12 residues. CDR1 and CDR2 (germline): SGHRS, YFSETQ. Germline trimming cut 4 bases from V and 12 bases from J; bases unmatched to any gene: 7. CDR3 loop: CASSPDRVGQFF. CDR3 DNA: TGCGCCAGCAGCCCTGACAGGGTGGGGCAGTTCTTC.

The rearrangement joins TRBV7-2 to TRBJ2-1, with a weak D call TRBD1 (7 bases). V lost 7 bases and J lost 2, with 12 bases in between. Per germline, CDR1 SGHTA and CDR2 FQGNSA. The CDR3 loop spans 14 amino acids. The CDR3 DNA follows: TGTGCCAGCACCCCAGGGGGGCCCTACAATGAGCAGTTCTTC. Translating gives CASTPGGPYNEQFF.

This chain joins TRBV18 and TRBJ1-1; 8 bases map to TRBD1. The CDR3 length is 15 residues. V was pared by 3 bases and J by 5 bases, with 8 bases of the junction left unmatched. The V gene's germline CDR1 is KGHSH and CDR2 LQKENI. The CDR3: CASSPPDRGRTEAFF. Here the CDR3 DNA reads TGTGCCAGCTCACCCCCCGACAGGGGCAGGACTGAAGCTTTCTTT.

This chain links TRBV6-5 with TRBJ2-7, with TRBD2 identical over 11 bases. The CDR3 spans 14 residues. Germline V lookup: CDR1 MNHEY, CDR2 SVGAGI. Losses at the gene ends were 6 bases for V and 3 bases for J; bases not matched to a gene: 4. The CDR3 DNA reads TGTGCCAGCAGAACGACTAGCGGGGACTACGAGCAGTACTTC. Amino acid sequence: CASRTTSGDYEQYF.

The chain combines TRBV30 with TRBJ1-1; D not resolved. V dropped 5 bases and J dropped 6 bases, with 16 bases sitting between them. Germline values: CDR1 GTSNPN, CDR2 SVGIG (reference sequence). The CDR3 loop spans 13 amino acids. The CDR3 DNA follows: TGTGCCTGGGGAGAAAGGTCAGCGGCTGAAGCTTTCTTT. It yields the protein CAWGERSAAEAFF.

With respect to this clone: Other DNA variants within this sample encode the same CDR3. This rearrangement joins TRBV9 to TRBJ1-3; 12 positions match TRBD1. J gave up 1 base and V 2 bases, and 4 bases lay outside the gene matches. Germline V gene data show CDR1 as SGDLS and CDR2 as YYNGEE. The CDR3 has 17 amino acids. The DNA for the CDR3 is TGTGCCAGCAGCGTTGGGACAGGGGGCAGTTCTGGAAACACCATATATTTT. This codes for CASSVGTGGSSGNTIYF. Full variable domain (remainder filled in from reference TRBV9 and TRBJ1-3): DSGVTQTPKHLITATGQRVTLRCSPRSGDLSVYWYQQSLDQGLQFLIQYYNGEERAKGNILERFSAQQFPDLHSELNLSSLELGDSALYFCASSVGTGGSSGNTIYFGEGSWLTVV.

The V gene is TRBV5-4, the J gene TRBJ2-2, with TRBD1 as a possible D gene (6 bases). The CDR3 is made up of 15 amino acids. V gave up 2 bases and J gave up 7 bases, with 15 bases separating them. CDR1 SGHNT and CDR2 YYREEE come from the germline V gene (reference sequence). The DNA for the CDR3 is TGTGCCAGCAGCTTAATACAGGGTTTGGGCGGGGAGCTGTTTTTT. Its protein product is CASSLIQGLGGELFF.